Listed below are T cell receptor beta chains from one sample, sequenced in a study of T cell responses to AZD1222 COVID-19 vaccine. The data were produced by immunoSEQ multiplex PCR, yet TCRdb's version contains in-frame clones alone and is incomplete. This sample has 130,000 to 150,000 clones, with about 91% found just once. The input for sequencing was peripheral blood, taken on day 0 of AZD1222 vaccination. These receptor sequences come from an adult in good health. The CDR3 runs from the conserved cysteine through the conserved F or W. A D gene is named only where the DNA matches it firmly. Some rows have no size entry. The others give once, few or many, or a class for an expanded clone.

V gene: TRBV7-2; clone size: -; J gene: TRBJ1-3; D gene: -; CDR3 protein: CASSPPISGNTIYF; CDR3 DNA: TGTGCCAGCAGCCCTCCAATCTCTGGAAACACCATATATTTT
V gene: TRBV25-1; clone size: -; J gene: TRBJ2-5; D gene: TRBD2; CDR3 protein: CASSGTSGVWGAQYF; CDR3 DNA: TGTGCCAGCAGTGGGACTAGCGGGGTTTGGGGGGCCCAGTACTTC
V gene: TRBV6-1; clone size: -; J gene: TRBJ2-1; D gene: TRBD2; CDR3 protein: CASSDLAGKYNEQFF; CDR3 DNA: TGTGCCAGCAGTGACCTAGCGGGAAAGTACAATGAGCAGTTCTTC
V gene: TRBV28; clone size: -; J gene: TRBJ1-1; D gene: -; CDR3 protein: CASSSPGGRAEAFF; CDR3 DNA: TGTGCCAGCAGTTCCCCGGGGGGGAGAGCTGAAGCTTTCTTT
V gene: TRBV7-2; clone size: -; J gene: TRBJ1-1; D gene: TRBD1; CDR3 protein: CASSARTGGGVAFF; CDR3 DNA: TGTGCCAGCAGCGCAAGGACAGGCGGGGGAGTAGCTTTCTTT
V gene: TRBV5-4; clone size: -; J gene: TRBJ2-1; D gene: -; CDR3 protein: CASSLGGSGMNEQFF; CDR3 DNA: TGTGCCAGCAGCTTGGGAGGGTCGGGTATGAATGAGCAGTTCTTC
V gene: TRBV10-2; clone size: once; J gene: TRBJ2-2; D gene: TRBD2; CDR3 protein: CASSDWGGTGELFF; CDR3 DNA: TGCGCCAGCAGTGATTGGGGGGGCACCGGGGAGCTGTTTTTT
V gene: TRBV11-2; clone size: -; J gene: TRBJ1-5; D gene: TRBD1; CDR3 protein: CASSVTGGNQPQHF; CDR3 DNA: TGTGCCAGCAGCGTTACAGGGGGGAATCAGCCCCAGCATTTT
V gene: TRBV15; clone size: -; J gene: TRBJ2-7; D gene: -; CDR3 protein: CATSRDQGSSYEQYF; CDR3 DNA: TGTGCCACCAGCAGAGATCAAGGCAGCTCCTACGAGCAGTACTTC
V gene: TRBV14; clone size: -; J gene: TRBJ1-5; D gene: -; CDR3 protein: CASSQGTGSQHF; CDR3 DNA: TGTGCCAGCAGCCAAGGGACGGGGTCCCAGCATTTT
V gene: TRBV5-4; clone size: -; J gene: TRBJ2-7; D gene: TRBD1; CDR3 protein: CASSLDLQGADEQYF; CDR3 DNA: TGTGCCAGCAGCTTGGATTTACAGGGGGCTGACGAGCAGTACTTC